This entry features one T cell receptor (beta chain) sequence. Its target is unknown. Primers for the PCR totalled 60 Vbeta and 13 Jbeta. TCRdb's copy holds only in-frame clones and misses some; the assay was immunoSEQ multiplex PCR. The sample table sets out about 25,000 clones. The sample belongs to a study of cytomegalovirus exposure and HLA in healthy donors. Study observations and caveats: Later genetic work tied a missense DCLRE1C variant to beta-chain V and J trimming. There were reportedly fewer N-insertions in an Asian-associated ancestry cluster than the roughly 670-donor mean, in a later analysis. Later analysis identified 16,000 or so TCR beta sequences associated with HLA alleles, using a false discovery rate threshold of 0.05.

This CDR3 region has 14 residues. From germline, CDR1 is MNHEY and CDR2 SVGAGI. Trimming took 0 bases from V and 3 from J, leaving 6 bases between them. The sample was PBMCs. The chain recombines TRBV6-5 with TRBJ2-1, with unresolved D. The sequence came from a male donor in good health and CMV-seropositive. Here the CDR3 DNA reads TGTGCCAGCAGTTACTCTCACAACTACAATGAGCAGTTCTTC. It translates to CASSYSHNYNEQFF.